Included here is one T cell receptor (beta chain) sequence, with context. Primers for the PCR totalled 60 Vbeta and 13 Jbeta. Sequencing used immunoSEQ multiplex PCR; TCRdb keeps in-frame clones, though not all of them. The sample shows over 110,000 clones, approximately 80% of them seen only once. This record belongs to a study of cytomegalovirus exposure and HLA in healthy donors. V was clipped by 7 bases and J by 4 bases, with 14 bases between them. Germline V gene lookup returns CDR1 MDHEN and CDR2 SYDVKM. The length of the CDR3 is 14 residues. Sample: PBMCs. This chain links TRBV28 with TRBJ1-3, with D perhaps matching TRBD1 (6 bases). The receptor was derived from a middle-aged woman in good health and CMV-seropositive. The CDR3 here is CASMGGGTGNTIYF. The CDR3 region has the DNA TGTGCCAGCATGGGGGGGGGCACGGGAAACACCATATATTTT.